This T cell receptor beta chain was sequenced for a study of technical replicates of blood from a few donors. The CDR3 runs to 13 residues. Trimming took 6 bases from V and 3 from J, leaving 12 bases between them. Germline V gene lookup returns CDR1 WNHNN and CDR2 SYGVQD (reference sequence). The table lists this clone with a count of one. The table came from immunoSEQ multiplex PCR; TCRdb's copy has only in-frame clones and leaves some out. This sample has about 76,000 clones; roughly 91% occur once, and the top ten carry 0.25%. The chain uses TRBV10-1 and TRBJ2-7; D not resolved. The sequenced sample consisted of T cells isolated from PBMCs. The TCR sequence derives from a human donor in good health. The CDR3 here is CASSLTIGYEQYF. The CDR3 nucleotides are TGCGCCAGCAGCCTTACGATCGGCTACGAGCAGTACTTC.